This TCR beta chain originates from a study of blood T cell repertoires in COVID-19. Study-wide background: Nucleic acid was either cDNA or gDNA, and it came from T cells, B-cell-depleted T cells, or PBMCs.

Libraries were prepared by immunoSEQ multiplex PCR; TCRdb keeps only in-frame clonotypes and omits some of them. The sample consists of approximately 200,000 clones, 80% to 85% of them appearing once. Per the germline V gene, CDR1 is SGHTA and CDR2 is FQGNSA. V was cut by 1 base and J by 4 bases, with 8 bases left in between. This CDR3 region has 14 residues. This clonotype was obtained from a woman between 25 and 40 years old with acute or convalescent COVID-19. The sample consisted of peripheral blood. The chain is built from TRBV7-2 and TRBJ1-3; D is ambiguous. The DNA for the CDR3 is TGTGCCAGCAGCTTAGGGGCAGACGGAAACACCATATATTTT. Translated: CASSLGADGNTIYF. Full variable domain (rest looked up from reference TRBV7-2 and TRBJ1-3): GAGVSQSPSNKVTEKGKDVELRCDPISGHTALYWYRQSLGQGLEFLIYFQGNSAPDKSGLPSDRFSAERTGGSVSTLTIQRTQQEDSAVYLCASSLGADGNTIYFGEGSWLTVV.